This entry describes one T cell receptor beta chain. The antigen is undetermined. The record originates from a study of identical twins. The study, taken as a whole, reports: Among out-of-frame alpha sequences shared by twins, low generation probability occurred in excess. Abundant beta clonotypes from cord blood had fewer insertions, unlike memory repertoires, which showed none.

Template switching (which added a universal primer site) was used, and cDNA carried unique molecular identifiers. In TCRdb, the 5' RACE reads were re-called with MiXCR into one record per CDR3 protein. Among approximately 890,000 distinct CDR3 sequences listed, over 9% were seen once. CDR1 and CDR2 (germline): SEHNR, FQNEAQ (reference sequence). The CDR3 length is 15 residues. V was shortened by 0 bases and J by 6 bases, with 11 bases between the two germline ends. The sample also formed part of further work on yellow fever vaccine responses in identical twins.

Sequenced material: PBMCs. This sequence joins TRBV7-9 and TRBJ2-2; a possible D gene is TRBD1 (5 bases). The receptor was derived from a young woman in good health. The CDR3 nucleotides are TGTGCCAGCAGCTTAGCGGGGCCGGGCGCCGGGGAGCTGTTTTTT. Translating gives CASSLAGPGAGELFF.